Below, 24 T cell receptor beta chains from the same sample are listed, as sequenced in a study of molecular identifiers for immune sequencing clone quantification. TCRdb itself ran the PCR reads through MiXCR, one entry per CDR3 protein. The sample lists roughly 630,000 distinct CDR3 sequences, about 25% occurring once. Sequencing input: naive CD8+ T cells from blood, with Jurkat cell RNA spiked in. Subset meaning: FACS-sorted CD8+CD4-CCR7+CD45RA+ naive T cells. These receptors were obtained from a human donor in good health. Some libraries in this study had Jurkat cell RNA spiked in.

J is TRBJ2-3 and V is TRBV27, with TRBD1 identical over 9 bases. V lost 10 bases to trimming and J lost 3 bases; unmatched junction nucleotides: 8. CDR1 is MNHEY, CDR2 SMNVEV, per germline (reference sequence). The CDR3 is 14 amino acids. The CDR3 spells CATYDRGRTDTQYF. The CDR3 bases are TGTGCCACCTACGACAGGGGGAGGACAGATACGCAGTATTTT.

CDR3 loop: CASSLVGGTRSNEQFF. CDR3 DNA: TGCGCCAGCAGCTTGGTTGGGGGTACTAGGAGCAATGAGCAGTTCTTC. This chain joins TRBV5-1 and TRBJ2-1, with D perhaps being TRBD1 or TRBD2 (5 bases each). CDR3 length: 16 residues. Trimming shortened V by 0 bases and J by 6 bases, and 16 bases separated the two germline ends. Germline lookup yields CDR1 SGHRS and CDR2 YFSETQ.

V usage is TRBV20-1 and J usage is TRBJ2-7, with unresolved D. Germline CDR1 and CDR2: DFQATT and SNEGSKA (reference sequence). Trimming cost V 0 bases and J 2 bases, with 11 bases left between them. This CDR3 is built from 14 residues. CDR3 loop: CSARDVCSTYEQYF. The CDR3 DNA is TGCAGTGCTAGAGATGTGTGCAGTACCTACGAGCAGTACTTC.

This clonotype has a single count. Since a much larger clone is just one base distant, this may be a read error. V is TRBV20-1 and J is TRBJ2-3, with 7 nucleotides matching TRBD1. The CDR3 has 12 residues. From germline, CDR1 is DFQATT and CDR2 SNEGSKA (reference sequence). This CDR3 is CSANQGVDTQCF. The CDR3 region has the DNA TGCAGTGCTAACCAGGGGGTAGATACGCAGTGTTTT.

The chain combines TRBV6-2 or TRBV6-3 with TRBJ2-7; no clear D gene. Germline CDR1 is MNHEY and CDR2 is SVGEGT. The CDR3 length is 15 residues. V lost 2 bases to trimming and J lost 7 bases, with 18 bases between them. The CDR3 sequence is CASSYDVGIEVEQYF. The CDR3 bases are TGTGCCAGCAGTTACGATGTCGGAATCGAGGTTGAGCAGTACTTC.

Concerning this clonotype: This could be a read error, since a much larger clone is one nucleotide away. The chain has TRBV5-4 and TRBJ2-7, with TRBD2 identical over 7 bases. Germline-derived CDR1 and CDR2 are SGHNT and YYREEE (reference sequence). The CDR3 loop spans 14 amino acids. Trimming at V came to 4 bases and at J to 7 bases, leaving 11 bases not matched to a gene. CDR3 coding DNA: TGTGCCAGCAGCCTAGGGACTAACGGGAGTGAGCAGTACTTC. Protein: CASSLGTNGSEQYF.

The V call is TRBV29-1, the J call TRBJ2-3; D is uncertain. Between the trimmed V and J ends, which lost 6 bases and 0 bases, there was a span of 7 bases. This CDR3 is 12 amino acids long. Per the germline V gene, CDR1 is SQVTM and CDR2 is ANQGSEA. DNA of the CDR3: TGCAGCGTGTGGGCTAGCACAGATACGCAGTATTTT. Its protein product is CSVWASTDTQYF.

This clonotype has a count of ten or more. J is TRBJ2-7 and V is TRBV5-1; D is possibly TRBD1 (5 bases). Germline V CDR1 and CDR2: SGHRS, YFSETQ. V lost 2 bases and J 5 bases, leaving 11 bases between the germline ends. This CDR3 is 13 amino acids long. The CDR3 spells CASSFAGSNEQYF. The CDR3 region has the DNA TGCGCCAGCAGCTTCGCAGGGTCTAACGAGCAGTACTTC.

As concerns this clonotype: A read error may account for a junction end that differs from germline. The chain combines TRBV11-2 with TRBJ2-7; D gene uncertain. Germline-derived CDR1 and CDR2 are SGHAT and FQNNGV. CDR3 size: 14 residues. The CDR3 loop is CASSPGSLSCEQYF. CDR3 coding DNA: TGTGCCAGCAGCCCCGGTTCCCTCTCCTGCGAGCAGTACTTC.

This clonotype was counted only a few times. V and J are TRBV6-5 and TRBJ2-7; the match to TRBD1 covers 9 bases. V lost 7 bases to trimming and J lost 4 bases; unmatched junction nucleotides: 8. Germline-derived CDR1 and CDR2 are MNHEY and SVGAGI. This CDR3 contains 14 residues. The CDR3 DNA is TGTGCCAGCACTAATACAGGGGGCTCTTACGAGCAGTACTTC. Translation: CASTNTGGSYEQYF.

Only a few counts were recorded for this clonotype. Here the CDR3 DNA reads TGTGCCAGTAGTAATGGGAACAGGGGGGTCGAGACCCAGTACTTC. This encodes CASSNGNRGVETQYF. This sequence joins TRBV19 and TRBJ2-5; 8 nucleotides align to TRBD1. Germline CDR1 LNHDA, CDR2 SQIVND (reference sequence). Trimming at V came to 4 bases and at J to 5 bases, leaving 9 bases not matched to a gene. This CDR3 is 15 amino acids long.

In this sample, this clonotype turned up many times. The chain combines TRBV15 with TRBJ1-5, with 7 nucleotides matching TRBD1. The CDR3 is made up of 15 amino acids. With V trimmed by 2 bases and J by 6 bases, 7 bases remained unmatched. Germline V CDR1 and CDR2: LNHNV, YYDKDF (reference sequence). This chain's CDR3 is CATSRPDRLGQPQHF. CDR3 bases: TGTGCCACCAGCAGACCGGACAGGCTGGGTCAGCCCCAGCATTTT.

Many counts were recorded for this clonotype. This sequence joins TRBV4-3 and TRBJ2-7, with D perhaps TRBD1 or TRBD2 (5 bases each). Trimming removed 1 base from V and 7 bases from J, with 17 bases in between. The CDR3 is 15 amino acids. Germline V gene sequence: CDR1 LGHNA, CDR2 YSLEER. In DNA, the CDR3 is TGCGCCAGCAGCCAAGGTCGGGGCACCCTCGGGGAGCAGTACTTC. This encodes CASSQGRGTLGEQYF.

Here the CDR3 reads CASVRFTNYGYTF. CDR3 coding DNA: TGTGCCAGCGTCCGATTTACTAACTATGGCTACACCTTC. The rearrangement uses TRBV6-1 and TRBJ1-2, with D unclear. This CDR3 comprises 13 residues. With 8 bases removed from V and 0 bases from J, the gap between germline ends came to 10 bases. CDR1 MNHNS and CDR2 SASEGT come from the germline V gene.

This clonotype has more than one count but fewer than ten. This CDR3 reads CASGDPPLGQMNTEAFF. As DNA, the CDR3 is TGTGCTAGTGGGGATCCCCCCCTGGGACAGATGAACACTGAAGCTTTCTTT. The chain uses TRBV12-5 and TRBJ1-1; 7 nucleotides agree with TRBD1. The germline V gene has CDR1 LGHNT and CDR2 FRNRAP. The CDR3 has 17 amino acids. The V and J ends lost 6 bases and 0 bases, in that order; junction bases with no gene match: 13.

This sequence joins TRBV13 and TRBJ2-2, with no clear D. Trimming removed 4 bases from V and 6 bases from J, with 12 bases in between. This CDR3 is built from 14 residues. CDR1 PRHDT and CDR2 FYEKMQ come from the germline V gene (reference sequence). This CDR3 reads CASSSTERAGELFF. The CDR3 coding sequence is TGTGCCAGCAGCTCGACTGAGCGAGCCGGGGAGCTGTTTTTT.

This clonotype was counted ten times or more. The chain links TRBV14 to TRBJ2-3; D remains ambiguous. This CDR3 has 15 amino acids. Germline V lookup: CDR1 SGHDN, CDR2 FVKESK. The V end was cut by 6 bases, the J end by 0 bases, with 13 bases between. The chain's CDR3 is CASRTTGTSTDTQYF. As DNA, the CDR3 is TGTGCCAGCAGGACGACTGGAACTAGCACAGATACGCAGTATTTT.

This chain joins TRBV13 and TRBJ2-3, with TRBD2 identical over 14 bases. Trimming at V came to 2 bases and at J to 1 base, leaving 8 bases not matched to a gene. Germline V gene lookup returns CDR1 PRHDT and CDR2 FYEKMQ (reference sequence). CDR3 size: 19 residues. DNA of the CDR3: TGTGCCAGCAGCTTAATCGGACTAGCGGGAGGCGGTGGCACAGATACGCAGTATTTT. This translates into CASSLIGLAGGGGTDTQYF.

The chain combines TRBV19 with TRBJ1-2, with D hard to call. The germline V gene has CDR1 LNHDA and CDR2 SQIVND (reference sequence). The CDR3 totals 16 residues. Trimming shortened V by 2 bases and J by 0 bases, and 13 bases separated the two germline ends. CDR3 region: CASSIRKTDPNYGYTF. CDR3 nucleotide sequence: TGTGCCAGTAGTATAAGGAAAACGGACCCTAACTATGGCTACACCTTC.

As for this clonotype: A much larger clone differs by one base, so this may be a read error. No conserved phenylalanine or tryptophan ends this CDR3, so it is likely a read error. The chain uses TRBV6-5 and TRBJ2-7; 12 bases fit TRBD2. CDR3 length: 14 residues. V lost 5 bases, J lost 4 bases, and 3 bases stayed unmatched. Germline lookup yields CDR1 MNHEY and CDR2 SVGAGI. The CDR3 loop reads CASSDGTSGYEQYS. In DNA form, the CDR3 reads TGTGCCAGCAGTGACGGGACTAGCGGGTACGAGCAGTACTCC.

This clonotype has just a few counts. A much larger clonotype is one base distant, so this may be a read error. CDR3 protein: CASSPALGQETQYF. For the CDR3, the DNA is TGTGCCAGCAGCCCGGCGCTGGGCCAAGAGACCCAGTACTTC. The rearrangement uses TRBV7-6 and TRBJ2-5; no reliable D call. V lost 5 bases and J 1 base, leaving 11 bases between the germline ends. There are 14 residues in the CDR3. Germline values: CDR1 SGHVS, CDR2 FNYEAQ.

This clonotype occurred a few times. V usage is TRBV7-9 and J usage is TRBJ2-7; maybe TRBD1 (5 bases). This CDR3 spans 13 amino acids. Trimming left V 5 bases short and J 3 bases short, with 11 bases between. Germline CDR1 reads SEHNR; CDR2 reads FQNEAQ (reference sequence). CDR3 amino acids: CASSEQVRYEQYF. As DNA, the CDR3 is TGTGCCAGCAGCGAACAGGTTCGCTACGAGCAGTACTTC.

This clonotype occurred many times. CDR3 bases: TGTGCCAGTAGCCTAATGGCGTTACCCACAGATACGCAGTATTTT. Amino acids: CASSLMALPTDTQYF. The V and J genes are TRBV19 and TRBJ2-3; no firm D call. Germline-derived CDR1 and CDR2 are LNHDA and SQIVND (reference sequence). The CDR3 loop spans 15 amino acids. Trimming took off 6 bases at V and 2 bases at J, with 15 bases between the two ends.

CDR3: CASEHEQYF. CDR3 sequence (DNA): TGTGCCAGCGAGCACGAGCAGTACTTC. This chain joins TRBV3-2 and TRBJ2-7. TRBV3-2 is an annotated pseudogene. CDR3 length equals 9 residues.